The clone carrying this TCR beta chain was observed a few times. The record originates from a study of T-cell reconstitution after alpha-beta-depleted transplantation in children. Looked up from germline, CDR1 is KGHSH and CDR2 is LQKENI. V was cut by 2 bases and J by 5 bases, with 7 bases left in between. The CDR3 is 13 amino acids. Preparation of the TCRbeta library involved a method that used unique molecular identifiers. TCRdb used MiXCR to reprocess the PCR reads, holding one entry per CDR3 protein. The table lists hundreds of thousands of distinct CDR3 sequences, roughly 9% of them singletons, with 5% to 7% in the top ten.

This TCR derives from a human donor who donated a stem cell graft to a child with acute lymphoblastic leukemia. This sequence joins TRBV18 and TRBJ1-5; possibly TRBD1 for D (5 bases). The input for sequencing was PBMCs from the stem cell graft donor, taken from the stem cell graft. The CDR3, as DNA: TGTGCCAGCTCACCAGGGGCTGATCAGCCCCAGCATTTT. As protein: CASSPGADQPQHF.